The rows below give T cell receptor beta chains drawn from one sample of a study of blood T cell repertoires in COVID-19. Measured with immunoSEQ multiplex PCR; TCRdb has only the in-frame clones, and not every one. This table holds approximately 290,000 clones, roughly nine tenths found once. Specimen: peripheral blood. The source of these receptors is a man younger than 35 with active or convalescent COVID-19. Both conserved end residues are trimmed from each CDR3. Expanded clones are given a class, and other clones once, few, many or no size at all.

TRBV7-8	.	TRBJ2-2	ASSLALLAGGIRETGELF
TRBV2	once	TRBJ2-1	ASSAVGLAYNEQF
TRBV7-8	.	TRBJ2-7	ASSSIWGQTYEQY
TRBV3-1/TRBV3-2	.	TRBJ1-3	ASSQRLDSGNTIY
TRBV29-1	.	TRBJ1-5	SVATGNSNQPQH
TRBV6-5	.	TRBJ1-1	ASLNGGGYTEAF
TRBV29-1	.	TRBJ1-1	SVDSWGGSTEAF
TRBV12-3/TRBV12-4	once	TRBJ1-4	ASTGQLNEKLF
TRBV10-3	.	TRBJ2-7	ATGQGVRVPYEQY
TRBV6-5	.	TRBJ2-2	ASSPGDSTGELF